Listed below are T cell receptor beta chains from one sample, sequenced in a study of human versus mouse CDR3 diversity and MHC coevolution. Sequencing used immunoSEQ multiplex PCR; TCRdb keeps in-frame clones, though not all of them. The table lists 50,000 to 70,000 clones, about 94% of them singletons, with 15% to 20% in the top ten. The specimen sequenced was naive CD4+ T cells from blood. The source of these receptors is a person aged 55 to 69 in good health. The conserved cysteine and the conserved F or W are not part of the CDR3 here.

v_call cdr3_aa
TRBV28 ASHRGREKLF
TRBV19 ASARRQGVNEQF
TRBV5-1 ASSLVLAGGTDTQY
TRBV19 ASSIRAWDTEAF
TRBV19 ASSTQTAGNYGYT
TRBV2 ASSEARRDQPQH
TRBV5-3 ARSFPPQGKSTDTQY
TRBV7-2 ASSASPNGYT
TRBV11-2 ASSLSRGAVYEQY
TRBV29-1 SVRDRGLIYEQY
TRBV20-1 SAEGVETQY
TRBV6-1 ASSPAGADGEKLF
TRBV19 ASRAEVGQANSPLH
TRBV19 ASKGGQGDYSNQPQH
TRBV5-4 ASSARLAGASTDTQY
TRBV4-1 ASSQDRERLGVTSTDTQY
TRBV2 ASSARTGRNEKLF
TRBV5-1 ASSLVFGEIQETQY
TRBV5-4 ASSFPGQGKNIQY
TRBV28 ASSRGGSRNQPQH
TRBV18 ASPPVSGETQY
TRBV30 AWTTAYRHMNTEAF
TRBV6-1 ASSEAGTVWRQY
TRBV5-1 ASRFRLGVSDTQY
TRBV5-1 ASSSGEKLF
TRBV29-1 SVRGSVTEAF
TRBV25-1 ASRATSGRINEQF